What follows is one T cell receptor beta chain and its context. Its specificity is not known. The sample contains more than one DNA sequence encoding this CDR3. This entry belongs to a study of shared clonotypes between healthy human individuals. This CDR3 spans 13 amino acids. J gave up 4 bases and V 5 bases, and 2 bases lay outside the gene matches. CDR1 and CDR2 (germline): SGHAT, FQNNGV. Study observations and caveats: Represented diversity (both genetic and exposure-history) was limited by the small number of donors.

Libraries were prepared by immunoSEQ multiplex PCR; TCRdb keeps only in-frame clonotypes and omits some of them. Here the sample spans about 2 million clones, roughly 95% being singletons. This TCR came from a man between 18 and 35 years old in good health. The sequencing sample was made of naive CD4+ T cells sorted from blood. Subset defined: CD45RA+ positively selected. The J gene is TRBJ1-2, the V gene TRBV11-2; the match to TRBD1 covers 9 bases. The CDR3 DNA reads as TGTGCCAGCAGCCCGGACAGGGGCTATGGCTACACCTTC. Protein: CASSPDRGYGYTF.